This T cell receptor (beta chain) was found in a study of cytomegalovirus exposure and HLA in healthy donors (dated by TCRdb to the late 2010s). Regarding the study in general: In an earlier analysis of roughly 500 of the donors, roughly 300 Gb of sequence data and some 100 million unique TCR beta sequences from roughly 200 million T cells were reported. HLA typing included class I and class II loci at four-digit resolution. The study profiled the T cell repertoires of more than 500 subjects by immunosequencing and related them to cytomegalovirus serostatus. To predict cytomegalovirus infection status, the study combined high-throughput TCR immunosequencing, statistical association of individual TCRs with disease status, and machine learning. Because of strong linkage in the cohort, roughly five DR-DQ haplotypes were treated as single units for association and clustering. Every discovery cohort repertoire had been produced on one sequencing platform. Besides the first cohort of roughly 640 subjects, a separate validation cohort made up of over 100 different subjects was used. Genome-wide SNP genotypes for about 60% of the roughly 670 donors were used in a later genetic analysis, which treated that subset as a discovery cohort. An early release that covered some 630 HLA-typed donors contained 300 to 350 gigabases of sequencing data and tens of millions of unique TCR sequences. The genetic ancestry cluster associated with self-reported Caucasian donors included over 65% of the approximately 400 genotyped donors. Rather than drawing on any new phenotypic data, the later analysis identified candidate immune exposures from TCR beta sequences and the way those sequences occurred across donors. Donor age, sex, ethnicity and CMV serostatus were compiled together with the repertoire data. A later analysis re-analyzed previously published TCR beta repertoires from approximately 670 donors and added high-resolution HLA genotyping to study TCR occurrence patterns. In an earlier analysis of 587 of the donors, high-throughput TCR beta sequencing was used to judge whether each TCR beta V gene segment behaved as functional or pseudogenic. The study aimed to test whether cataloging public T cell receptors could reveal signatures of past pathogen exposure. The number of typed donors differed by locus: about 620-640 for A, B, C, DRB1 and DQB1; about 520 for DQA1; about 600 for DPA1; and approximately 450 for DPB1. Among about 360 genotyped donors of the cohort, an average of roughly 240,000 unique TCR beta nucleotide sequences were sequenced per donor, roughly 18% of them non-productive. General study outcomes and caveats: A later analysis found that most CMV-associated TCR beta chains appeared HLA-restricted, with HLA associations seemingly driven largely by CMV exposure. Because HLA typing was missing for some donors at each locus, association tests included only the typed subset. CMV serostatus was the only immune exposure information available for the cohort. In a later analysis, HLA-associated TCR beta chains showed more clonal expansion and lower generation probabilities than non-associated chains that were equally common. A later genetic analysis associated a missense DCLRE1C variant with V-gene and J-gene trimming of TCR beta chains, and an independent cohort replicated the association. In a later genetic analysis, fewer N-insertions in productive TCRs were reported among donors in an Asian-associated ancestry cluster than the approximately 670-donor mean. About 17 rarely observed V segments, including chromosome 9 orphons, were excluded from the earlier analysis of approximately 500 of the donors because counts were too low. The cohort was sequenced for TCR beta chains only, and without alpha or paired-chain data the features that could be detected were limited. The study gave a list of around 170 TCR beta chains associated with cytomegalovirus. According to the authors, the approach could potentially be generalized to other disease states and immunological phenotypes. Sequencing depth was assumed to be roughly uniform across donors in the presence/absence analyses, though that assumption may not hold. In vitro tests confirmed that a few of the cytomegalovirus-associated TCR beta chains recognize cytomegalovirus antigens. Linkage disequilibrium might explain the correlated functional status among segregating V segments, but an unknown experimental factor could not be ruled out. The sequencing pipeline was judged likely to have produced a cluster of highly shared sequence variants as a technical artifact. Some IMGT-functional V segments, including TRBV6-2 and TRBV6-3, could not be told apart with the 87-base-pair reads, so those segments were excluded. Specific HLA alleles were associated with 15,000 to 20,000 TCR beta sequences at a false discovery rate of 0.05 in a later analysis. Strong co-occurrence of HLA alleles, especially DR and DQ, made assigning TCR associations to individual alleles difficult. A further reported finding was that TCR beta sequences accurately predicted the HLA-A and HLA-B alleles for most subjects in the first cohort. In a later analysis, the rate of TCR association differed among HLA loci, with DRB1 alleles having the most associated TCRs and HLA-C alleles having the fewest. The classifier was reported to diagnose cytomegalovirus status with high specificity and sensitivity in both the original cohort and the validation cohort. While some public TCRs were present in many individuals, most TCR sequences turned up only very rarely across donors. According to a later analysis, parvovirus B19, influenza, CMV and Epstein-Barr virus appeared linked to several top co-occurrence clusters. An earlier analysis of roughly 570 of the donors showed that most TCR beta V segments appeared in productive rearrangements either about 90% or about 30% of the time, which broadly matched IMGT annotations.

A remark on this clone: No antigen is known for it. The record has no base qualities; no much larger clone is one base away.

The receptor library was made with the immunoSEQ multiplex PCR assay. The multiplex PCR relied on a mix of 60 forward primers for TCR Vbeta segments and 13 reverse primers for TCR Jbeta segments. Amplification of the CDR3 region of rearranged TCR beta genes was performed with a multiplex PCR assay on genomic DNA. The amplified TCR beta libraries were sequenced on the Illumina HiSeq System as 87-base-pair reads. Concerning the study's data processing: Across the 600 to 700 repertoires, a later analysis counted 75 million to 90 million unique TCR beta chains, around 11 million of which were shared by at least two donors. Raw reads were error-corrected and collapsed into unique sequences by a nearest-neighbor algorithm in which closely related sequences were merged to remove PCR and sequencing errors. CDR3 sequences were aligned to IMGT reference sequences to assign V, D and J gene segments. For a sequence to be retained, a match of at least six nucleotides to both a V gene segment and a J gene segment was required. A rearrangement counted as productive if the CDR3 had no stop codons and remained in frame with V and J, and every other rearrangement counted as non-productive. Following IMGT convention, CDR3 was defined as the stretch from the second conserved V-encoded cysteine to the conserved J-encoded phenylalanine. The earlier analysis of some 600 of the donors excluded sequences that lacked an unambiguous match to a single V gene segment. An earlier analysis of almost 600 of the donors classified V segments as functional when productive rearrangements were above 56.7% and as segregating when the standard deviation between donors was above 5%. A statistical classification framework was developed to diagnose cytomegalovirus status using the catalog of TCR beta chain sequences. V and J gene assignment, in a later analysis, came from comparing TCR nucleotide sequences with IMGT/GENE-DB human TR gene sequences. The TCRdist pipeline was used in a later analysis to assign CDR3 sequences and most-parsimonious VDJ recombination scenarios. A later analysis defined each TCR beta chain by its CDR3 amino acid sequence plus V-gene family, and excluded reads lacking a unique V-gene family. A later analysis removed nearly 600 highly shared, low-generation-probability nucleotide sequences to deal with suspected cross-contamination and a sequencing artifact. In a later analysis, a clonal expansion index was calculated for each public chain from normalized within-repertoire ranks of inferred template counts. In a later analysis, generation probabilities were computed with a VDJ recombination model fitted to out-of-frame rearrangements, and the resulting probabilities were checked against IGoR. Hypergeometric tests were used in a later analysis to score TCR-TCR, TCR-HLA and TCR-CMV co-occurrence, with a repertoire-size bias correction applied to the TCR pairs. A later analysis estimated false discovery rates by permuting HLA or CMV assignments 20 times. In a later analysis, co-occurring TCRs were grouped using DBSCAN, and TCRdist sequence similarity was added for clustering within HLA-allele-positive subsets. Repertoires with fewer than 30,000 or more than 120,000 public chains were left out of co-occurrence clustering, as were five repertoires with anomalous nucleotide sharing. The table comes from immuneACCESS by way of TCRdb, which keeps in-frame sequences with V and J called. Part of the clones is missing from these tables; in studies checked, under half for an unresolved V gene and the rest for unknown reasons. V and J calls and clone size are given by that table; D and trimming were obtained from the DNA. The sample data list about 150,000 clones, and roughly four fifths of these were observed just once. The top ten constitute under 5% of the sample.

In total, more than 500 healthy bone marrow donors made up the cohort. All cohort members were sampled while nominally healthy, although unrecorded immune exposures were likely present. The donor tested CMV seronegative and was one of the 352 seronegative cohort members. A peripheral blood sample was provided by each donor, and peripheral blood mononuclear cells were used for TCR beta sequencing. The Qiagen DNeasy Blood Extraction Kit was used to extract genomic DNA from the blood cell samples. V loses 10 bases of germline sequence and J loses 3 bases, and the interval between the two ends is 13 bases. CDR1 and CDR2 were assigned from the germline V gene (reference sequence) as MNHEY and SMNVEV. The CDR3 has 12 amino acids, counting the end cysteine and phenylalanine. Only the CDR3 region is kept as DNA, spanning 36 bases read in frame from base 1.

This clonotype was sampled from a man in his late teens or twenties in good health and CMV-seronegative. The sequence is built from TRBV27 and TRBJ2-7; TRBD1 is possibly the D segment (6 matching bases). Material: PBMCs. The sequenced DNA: TGTGCCACCCGCACAGGGCGCTACGAGCAGTACTTC. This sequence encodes CATRTGRYEQYF.